This T cell receptor beta chain comes out of a study of cytomegalovirus exposure and HLA in healthy donors. CDR1 SEHNR and CDR2 FQNEAQ come from the germline V gene (reference sequence). V dropped 8 bases and J dropped 6 bases, with 8 bases sitting between them. The CDR3 has 10 residues. Researchers ran the PCR with 60 Vbeta and 13 Jbeta primers. Assay used: immunoSEQ multiplex PCR; TCRdb lists only in-frame clones, some missing. This sample has 75,000 to 100,000 clones; 60% to 80% occur once, and the top ten carry 1.2%. The sample comprised PBMCs. V gene TRBV7-9 combines with J gene TRBJ2-7; D ambiguous. The clonotype was recovered from a female donor in good health and CMV-seronegative. CDR3 nucleotides: TGTGCCAGCGGCGGAACCGAGCAGTACTTC. It specifies CASGGTEQYF. Full variable domain (outside the CDR3, taken from reference TRBV7-9 and TRBJ2-7): DTGVSQNPRHKITKRGQNVTFRCDPISEHNRLYWYRQTLGQGPEFLTYFQNEAQLEKSRLLSDRFSAERPKGSFSTLEIQRTEQGDSAMYLCASGGTEQYFGPGTRLTVT.